This TCR beta chain was captured by sequencing in a study of blood T cell repertoires in COVID-19. Study context: Samples came from the United States, Italy and Spain, spanning acute and convalescent COVID-19.

Patients of the Seattle cohort, enrolled during active infection, were followed longitudinally. Original handling: Nucleated cell counts were estimated from reference gene primer amplification. Assay used: immunoSEQ multiplex PCR; TCRdb lists only in-frame clones, some missing. V and J calls plus clone size are reproduced from that table; the DNA served to infer D and trimming. This sample yields 300,000 to 400,000 clones, of which approximately 88% are seen a single time; around 9.9% belongs to the top ten. This CDR3 has 15 amino acids. Per germline, CDR1 MNHEY and CDR2 SVGAGI. V lost 4 bases and J lost 4, with 13 bases in between.

The origin of this receptor is a man aged 30 to 45 with COVID-19, enrolled during active disease. The rearrangement links TRBV6-5 to TRBJ2-2; D might be TRBD1 (5 bases). Sequencing was done on a sample of peripheral blood. For the CDR3, the DNA is TGTGCCAGCAGTTCAGGGTATGGTAGCACCGGGGAGCTGTTTTTT. The encoded protein is CASSSGYGSTGELFF.